These T cell receptor beta chains were read from a single sample in a study of shared clonotypes between healthy human individuals. The data were produced by immunoSEQ multiplex PCR, yet TCRdb's version contains in-frame clones alone and is incomplete. The sample includes around 320,000 clones, around nine tenths of them seen just once. Sequenced input: memory CD8+ T cells sorted from blood. These receptors were collected from a young man in good health. Both conserved end residues are part of each CDR3. The D gene is left open where the match is weak. Not every row has a clone size; where given, it reads once, few, many or a size class.

J	size	D	V	length	CDR3	DNA
TRBJ2-2	.	.	TRBV28	15	CASSFGPSNTGELFF	TGTGCCAGCAGTTTTGGGCCATCGAACACCGGGGAGCTGTTTTTT
TRBJ2-2	.	.	TRBV5-1	15	CASFTGPTNTGELFF	TGCGCCAGTTTCACAGGGCCGACGAACACCGGGGAGCTGTTTTTT
TRBJ1-1	.	.	TRBV28	14	CASSSQGRDTEAFF	TGTGCCAGCAGTTCGCAGGGGCGGGACACTGAAGCTTTCTTT
TRBJ2-7	once	.	TRBV27	12	CASSLDLNEQYF	TGTGCCAGCAGTTTAGACTTGAACGAGCAGTACTTC
TRBJ1-2	.	.	TRBV15	13	CATSAGTDYGYTF	TGTGCCACCAGCGCAGGGACCGACTATGGCTACACCTTC
TRBJ2-1	once	.	TRBV18	15	CASSPSLRQDNEQFF	TGTGCCAGCTCACCTAGTCTACGACAGGACAATGAGCAGTTCTTC
TRBJ2-3	.	.	TRBV18	19	CASSPKRGEAAVPLDTQYF	TGTGCCAGCTCACCCAAACGCGGCGAGGCCGCAGTACCTTTAGATACGCAGTATTTT
TRBJ1-2	.	.	TRBV5-6	15	CASSFRDLGKHGYTF	TGTGCCAGCAGCTTCCGGGACCTCGGAAAGCATGGCTACACCTTC
TRBJ2-3	.	TRBD2	TRBV13	18	CASSAPGLAGDSTDTQYF	TGTGCCAGCAGCGCCCCGGGACTAGCGGGAGATAGCACAGATACGCAGTATTTT
TRBJ2-7	once	.	TRBV4-3	15	CASSQDPGEAYEQYF	TGCGCCAGCAGCCAAGATCCGGGAGAGGCCTACGAGCAGTACTTC